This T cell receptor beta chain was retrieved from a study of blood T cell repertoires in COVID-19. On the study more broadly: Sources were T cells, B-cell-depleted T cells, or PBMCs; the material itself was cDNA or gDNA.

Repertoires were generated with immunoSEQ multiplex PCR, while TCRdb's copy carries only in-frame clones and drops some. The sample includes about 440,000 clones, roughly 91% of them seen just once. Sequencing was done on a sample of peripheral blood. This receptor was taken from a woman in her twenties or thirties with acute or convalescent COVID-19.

The CDR3 sequence: CASSQATAYQETQYF. For the CDR3, the DNA is TGTGCCAGCAGCCAAGCCACAGCATACCAAGAGACCCAGTACTTC. The chain combines TRBV14 with TRBJ2-5; D is unresolved. The CDR3 spans 15 residues. Germline V gives CDR1 SGHDN, CDR2 FVKESK. Trimming took off 1 base at V and 0 bases at J, with 9 bases between the two ends.